The T cell receptor (gamma chain) under discussion was sequenced for a study of Vδ1+ human thymocytes. In the case of this clone: Its antigen is not known.

Alphabeta T cells were depleted, then CD3+ Vdelta1+ Vdelta2- thymocytes were FACS-sorted. Sorted Vdelta1+ thymocytes were about 96% to 99.6% pure. Study-level points and caveats: In the thymus, TRG and TRD repertoires looked highly polyclonal with Gaussian CDR3 lengths.

The ends lost 5 bases at V and 7 bases at J; junction bases unmatched: 8. The CDR3 has 12 residues. Germline CDR1 EGSNGY, CDR2 YDSYNSKV. Sequences come from RNA converted to cDNA by reverse transcription. CDR3 amplicons came from multiplex PCR with pooled V-gene forward and constant-region reverse primers. TCRdb fed the multiplex PCR reads to CATT. The table records approximately 11,000 gamma-chain clones, roughly 45% of them present only once. The sequenced sample consisted of Vdelta1+ gamma-delta thymocytes from the thymus. The sample's subset: FACS-sorted CD3+ TCRalphabeta- TCRVdelta1+ TCRVdelta2- thymocytes. The chain joins TRGV2 to TRGJ1 or TRGJ2. The J gene, left out of TCRdb, was set here by checking the DNA against germline. This sequence was found in a boy less than two years old who had congenital heart surgery. CDR3: CATWGVEYKKLF. The CDR3 bases are TGTGCCACCTGGGGGGTGGAGTATAAGAAACTCTTT.